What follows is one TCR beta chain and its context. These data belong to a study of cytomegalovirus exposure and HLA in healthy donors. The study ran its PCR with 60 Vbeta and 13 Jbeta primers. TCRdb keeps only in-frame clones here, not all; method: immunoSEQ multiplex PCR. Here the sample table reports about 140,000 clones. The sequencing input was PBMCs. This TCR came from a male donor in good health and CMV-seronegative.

The CDR3 sequence is CASSLGQGASTEAFF. For the CDR3, the DNA is TGCGCCAGCAGCTTGGGGCAGGGGGCTAGCACTGAAGCTTTCTTT. V is TRBV5-1 and J is TRBJ1-1; 8 positions match TRBD1. This CDR3 region has 15 residues. Per the germline V gene, CDR1 is SGHRS and CDR2 is YFSETQ. Losses at the gene ends were 0 bases for V and 4 bases for J; bases not matched to a gene: 5.